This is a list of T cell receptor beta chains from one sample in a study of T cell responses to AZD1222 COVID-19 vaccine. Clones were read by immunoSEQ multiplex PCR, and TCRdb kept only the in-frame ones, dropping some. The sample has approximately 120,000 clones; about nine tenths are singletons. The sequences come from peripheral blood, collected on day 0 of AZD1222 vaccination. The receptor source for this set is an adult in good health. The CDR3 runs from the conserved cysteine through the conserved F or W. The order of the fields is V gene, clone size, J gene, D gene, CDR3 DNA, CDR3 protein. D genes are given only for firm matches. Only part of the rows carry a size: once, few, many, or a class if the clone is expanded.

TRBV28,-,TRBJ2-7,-,TGTGCCAGCACCACCTCTTTCCGGACAGCGATCGCCTACGAGCAGTACTTC,CASTTSFRTAIAYEQYF
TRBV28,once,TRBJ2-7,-,TGTGCCAGCAGTTTAGATCCCAGGGTGGACGAGCAGTACTTC,CASSLDPRVDEQYF
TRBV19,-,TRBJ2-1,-,TGTGCCAGTAGTAGCGAAGCGGCAGGCACAGAGCAGTTCTTC,CASSSEAAGTEQFF
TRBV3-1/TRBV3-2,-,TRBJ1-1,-,TGTGCCAGCAGTTCCTCGGGACGGGGGAACACTGAAGCTTTCTTT,CASSSSGRGNTEAFF
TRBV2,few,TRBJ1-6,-,TGTGCCAGCAGTAACAGGGTTGGGTCACCCCTCCACTTT,CASSNRVGSPLHF
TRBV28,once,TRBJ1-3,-,TGTGCCAGCAGTTTAGTCCGAAACTCTGGAAACACCATATATTTT,CASSLVRNSGNTIYF
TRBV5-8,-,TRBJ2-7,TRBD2,TGTGCCAGCAGCTTGGGGACTAGCGGGAGAGGCTACGAGCAGTACTTC,CASSLGTSGRGYEQYF
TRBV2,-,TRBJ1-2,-,TGTGCCAGCAGACCTACAGGGAACTATGGCTACACCTTC,CASRPTGNYGYTF
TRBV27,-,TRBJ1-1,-,TGTGCCAGCAGTTTACCAGGGCCCGAAGCTTTCTTT,CASSLPGPEAFF
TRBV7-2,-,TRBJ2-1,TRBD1,TGTGCCAGCAGCCGGGACAGGGGTAAGTCCGATGAGCAGTTCTTC,CASSRDRGKSDEQFF
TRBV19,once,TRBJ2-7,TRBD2,TGTGCCAGTAGTATGCTAGCGGGAGGTAAAGGGGAGCAGTACTTC,CASSMLAGGKGEQYF
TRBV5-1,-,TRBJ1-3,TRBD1,TGCGCCAGCAGCGATGGACAGGGGATCTCTGGAAACACCATATATTTT,CASSDGQGISGNTIYF
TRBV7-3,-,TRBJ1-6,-,TGTGCCAGCAGCTTCGGGACTCCCCACTTT,CASSFGTPHF
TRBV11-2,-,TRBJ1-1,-,TGTGCCAGCAGCTTAGGGGGGGGCTACACTGAAGCTTTCTTT,CASSLGGGYTEAFF
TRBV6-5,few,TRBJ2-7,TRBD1,TGTGCCAGCAAAATCAAGGGGGCCGGGGAGCAGTACTTC,CASKIKGAGEQYF
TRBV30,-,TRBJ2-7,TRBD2,TGTGCCTGGAGTGCCGGGGGGTCCTACGAGCAGTACTTC,CAWSAGGSYEQYF
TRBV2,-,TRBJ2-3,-,TGTGCCAGCAGCCGTACTCAAGCCGTGGGCACGCAGTATTTT,CASSRTQAVGTQYF
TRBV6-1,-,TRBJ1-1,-,TGTGCCAGCAGTGAGGAGGGAGGCGGACCTTTCATGAACACTGAAGCTTTCTTT,CASSEEGGGPFMNTEAFF